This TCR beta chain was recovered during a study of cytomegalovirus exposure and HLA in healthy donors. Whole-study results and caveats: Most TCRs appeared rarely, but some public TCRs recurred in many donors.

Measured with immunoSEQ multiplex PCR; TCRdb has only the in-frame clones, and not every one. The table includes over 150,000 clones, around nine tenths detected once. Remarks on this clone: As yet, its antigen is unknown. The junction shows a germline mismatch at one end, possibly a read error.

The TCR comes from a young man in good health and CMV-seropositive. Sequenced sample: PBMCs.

The CDR3: CVSTTGQGASYGYTF. CDR3 DNA sequence: TGTGTCAGCACCACCGGACAGGGGGCATCTTATGGCTACACCTTC. This sequence joins TRBV6-1 and TRBJ1-2; 11 nucleotides match TRBD1. Germline-derived CDR1 and CDR2 are MNHNS and SASEGT. The CDR3 covers 15 residues.